These 23 T cell receptor beta chains share one sample of origin, sequenced in a study of T cell responses to AZD1222 COVID-19 vaccine. Clones were read by immunoSEQ multiplex PCR, and TCRdb kept only the in-frame ones, dropping some. Altogether around 100,000 clones are present, 90% to 95% being singletons, with the ten largest covering around 2%. This material consisted of peripheral blood, taken on day 0 of AZD1222 vaccination. Every receptor here comes from an adult in good health.

J is TRBJ2-7 and V is TRBV19; D might be TRBD1 or TRBD2, each matching 5 bases. Germline V lookup: CDR1 LNHDA, CDR2 SQIVND (reference sequence). The CDR3 loop spans 13 amino acids. The V end lost 5 bases, the J end lost 1 base, and 9 bases lay between the germline ends. The CDR3 loop reads CASSSGPSYEQYF. The CDR3 DNA reads as TGTGCCAGTAGTTCGGGACCGTCCTACGAGCAGTACTTC.

This clone has just one count. The chain couples TRBV5-6 to TRBJ1-6; D is undetermined. The germline gives CDR1 SGHDT, CDR2 YYEEEE. This CDR3 region has 16 residues. Trimming took 1 base from V and 5 from J, leaving 13 bases between them. CDR3 sequence: CASSLLAAAHNSPLHF. The CDR3 region has the DNA TGTGCCAGCAGCTTGCTTGCGGCGGCTCATAATTCACCCCTCCACTTT.

This chain joins TRBV28 and TRBJ1-2; the match to TRBD1 covers 9 bases. The CDR3 length is 16 residues. Germline V CDR1 and CDR2: MDHEN, SYDVKM. Trimming at V came to 5 bases and at J to 4 bases, leaving 11 bases not matched to a gene. The CDR3, as DNA: TGTGCCAGCAGTCCCGGGACAGGGCTCCTCTTCTATGGCTACACCTTC. The encoded protein is CASSPGTGLLFYGYTF.

This chain links TRBV19 with TRBJ1-1; D not resolved. There are 15 residues in the CDR3. The V end was cut by 6 bases, the J end by 6 bases, with 20 bases between. Germline loops: CDR1 LNHDA, CDR2 SQIVND (reference sequence). The CDR3 reads CASRKYTGRGSEAFF. CDR3 nucleotide sequence: TGTGCCAGTAGAAAGTATACGGGGAGAGGCTCTGAAGCTTTCTTT. The full variable domain, rest sourced from reference TRBV19 and TRBJ1-1, is DGGITQSPKYLFRKEGQNVTLSCEQNLNHDAMYWYRQDPGQGLRLIYYSQIVNDFQKGDIAEGYSVSREKKESFPLTVTSAQKNPTAFYLCASRKYTGRGSEAFFGQGTRLTVV.

The chain joins TRBV4-1 to TRBJ2-2, with TRBD2 matching 10 bases. CDR1 and CDR2 (germline): MGHRA, YSYEKL. CDR3 size: 18 residues. J lost 1 base, V lost 4 bases, and 9 bases had no gene match. This CDR3 is CASSLKGASGGNTGELFF. In DNA form, the CDR3 reads TGCGCCAGCAGCCTAAAAGGGGCTAGCGGGGGGAACACCGGGGAGCTGTTTTTT.

The chain joins TRBV7-9 to TRBJ2-3, with 7 nucleotides matching TRBD2. Germline loops: CDR1 SEHNR, CDR2 FQNEAQ (reference sequence). With V trimmed by 6 bases and J by 2 bases, 14 bases remained unmatched. CDR3 length: 17 residues. Written as DNA, the CDR3 is TGTGCCAGCAGTCTCCGTCGGCTTAGCGGGTACACAGATACGCAGTATTTT. It codes for CASSLRRLSGYTDTQYF.

The chain recombines TRBV3-1 (or the pseudogene TRBV3-2) with TRBJ2-7; perhaps D is TRBD1 or TRBD2 (6 bases each). The CDR3 consists of 15 residues. Trimming pared 4 bases from V and 3 bases from J, leaving 16 bases between. The germline gives CDR1 LGHDT, CDR2 YNNKEL (reference sequence). The CDR3 region is CASSLGASVFYEQYF. DNA for the CDR3: TGTGCCAGCAGCCTGGGGGCTAGCGTTTTCTACGAGCAGTACTTC.

The CDR3 reads CASSRTSGTQYF. The CDR3, as DNA: TGTGCCAGCAGCCGTACTAGCGGCACGCAGTATTTT. The V gene is TRBV3-1 (or the pseudogene TRBV3-2), the J gene TRBJ2-3; 8 bases map to TRBD2. The CDR3 runs 12 residues. V lost 4 bases, J lost 9 bases, and 3 bases stayed unmatched. The germline V gene encodes CDR1 LGHDT and CDR2 YNNKEL (reference sequence).

The chain uses TRBV5-6 and TRBJ2-2; 10 nucleotides match TRBD1. The junction had 9 bases not matched to a gene; V was cut back by 9 bases and J by 4 bases. Germline lookup yields CDR1 SGHDT and CDR2 YYEEEE. CDR3 length: 15 residues. The CDR3 protein is CATSRTGGFTGELFF. The CDR3 region has the DNA TGTGCCACGTCAAGGACAGGGGGTTTCACCGGGGAGCTGTTTTTT.

This clone was seen a few times. This chain links TRBV7-3 with TRBJ2-3; maybe TRBD2 (5 bases). Between the trimmed V and J ends, which lost 5 bases and 7 bases, there was a span of 13 bases. Germline lookup yields CDR1 SGHTA and CDR2 FQGTGA. The CDR3 covers 13 residues. In DNA form, the CDR3 reads TGTGCCAGCAGCCTCAGTCCGGGGAATACGCAGTATTTT. This encodes CASSLSPGNTQYF.

V and J are TRBV19 and TRBJ1-1, with D possibly matching TRBD1 (5 bases). V lost 7 bases, J lost 3 bases, and 15 bases lay in between. This CDR3 contains 14 residues. In germline, CDR1 is LNHDA, CDR2 SQIVND (reference sequence). This CDR3 is CASTTGPWDTEAFF. The CDR3 region has the DNA TGTGCCAGTACCACAGGACCCTGGGACACTGAAGCTTTCTTT.

The table lists this clone with a few counts. The chain joins TRBV6-2 or TRBV6-3 to TRBJ2-7; D is perhaps TRBD1 (6 bases). V lost 0 bases to trimming and J lost 0 bases, with 6 bases between them. CDR1 and CDR2 (germline): MNHEY, SVGEGT. The CDR3 covers 14 residues. Here the CDR3 reads CASSYSDSSYEQYF. The DNA for the CDR3 is TGTGCCAGCAGTTACTCGGACAGCTCCTACGAGCAGTACTTC.

Only one count was recorded for this clone. V is TRBV23-1 and J is TRBJ1-5; D is perhaps TRBD1 (6 bases). TRBV23-1 is treated as an ORF (open reading frame) with a function not yet certain. The CDR3 is 14 residues long. V dropped 7 bases and J dropped 3 bases, with 13 bases sitting between them. The CDR3 loop is CASTRAGANQPQHF. In nucleotides, the CDR3 is TGCGCCAGCACCCGGGCAGGGGCCAATCAGCCCCAGCATTTT.

This sequence joins TRBV6-5 and TRBJ1-3, with D possibly matching TRBD1 (5 bases). Germline V lookup: CDR1 MNHEY, CDR2 SVGAGI. The CDR3 runs to 15 residues. Trimming stripped 7 bases from V and 0 bases from J, with 13 bases between. This CDR3 reads CASILGAASGNTIYF. The CDR3 nucleotides read TGTGCCAGCATCCTAGGGGCGGCCTCTGGAAACACCATATATTTT.

The chain couples TRBV4-1 to TRBJ2-7, with 7 nucleotides matching TRBD2. CDR1 is MGHRA and CDR2 is YSYEKL in the germline V gene. The V and J ends lost 6 bases and 2 bases, in that order; junction bases with no gene match: 7. CDR3 length equals 14 residues. CDR3 nucleotide sequence: TGCGCCAGCAGGGGGGACTACCCGACCTACGAGCAGTACTTC. This codes for CASRGDYPTYEQYF.

This chain links TRBV5-6 with TRBJ1-5, with 7 bases identical to TRBD1. Germline CDR1 and CDR2: SGHDT and YYEEEE. The CDR3 is 14 amino acids. The junction had 4 bases not matched to a gene; V was cut back by 4 bases and J by 3 bases. For the CDR3, the DNA is TGTGCCAGCAGCCGGACAGGACACAATCAGCCCCAGCATTTT. This codes for CASSRTGHNQPQHF.

In its sample, this clone was seen once. The chain carries TRBV19 and TRBJ1-1, with a possible D match to TRBD1 (5 bases). CDR1 and CDR2 (germline): LNHDA, SQIVND (reference sequence). Trimming left V 3 bases short and J 5 bases short, with 13 bases between. This CDR3 has 14 residues. In nucleotides, the CDR3 is TGTGCCAGTAGTATCTCGGCGTGGGGGACTGAAGCTTTCTTT. As protein: CASSISAWGTEAFF.

V gene TRBV5-1 combines with J gene TRBJ1-4, with no clear D. This CDR3 is built from 16 residues. Per germline, CDR1 SGHRS and CDR2 YFSETQ. The V and J ends lost 3 bases and 8 bases respectively, with 20 bases between them. CDR3 nucleotides: TGCGCCAGCAGCTCAGCAACGGGAAGTTCTCCAGAAAAACTGTTTTTT. It encodes CASSSATGSSPEKLFF.

The gene calls are TRBV28 and TRBJ2-3; 7 bases fit TRBD2. V lost 6 bases to trimming and J lost 6 bases; unmatched junction nucleotides: 9. Germline V gene sequence: CDR1 MDHEN, CDR2 SYDVKM. The length of the CDR3 is 14 residues. CDR3 nucleotide sequence: TGTGCCAGCAGCGGGACTACCCAGTCCGATACGCAGTATTTT. It codes for CASSGTTQSDTQYF.

The chain links TRBV19 to TRBJ2-7, with a possible D match to TRBD1 (6 bases). This CDR3 is built from 14 residues. The germline V gene has CDR1 LNHDA and CDR2 SQIVND (reference sequence). V shed 3 bases and J shed 0 bases, with 9 bases lying between them. This chain's CDR3 is CASSMGAISYEQYF. The CDR3 DNA is TGTGCCAGTAGTATGGGGGCTATCTCCTACGAGCAGTACTTC.

The V gene is TRBV9, the J gene TRBJ1-5; 7 bases agree with TRBD1. Germline V gives CDR1 SGDLS, CDR2 YYNGEE. The CDR3 has 16 amino acids. The junction had 9 bases not matched to a gene; V was cut back by 3 bases and J by 3 bases. This CDR3 reads CASSAFPRGDNQPQHF. CDR3 DNA: TGTGCCAGCAGCGCATTTCCCAGGGGGGACAATCAGCCCCAGCATTTT.

This sequence joins TRBV7-8 and TRBJ1-1, with a tentative D call TRBD1 (5 bases). This CDR3 is built from 16 residues. V was clipped by 4 bases and J by 6 bases, with 21 bases between them. CDR1 SGHVS and CDR2 FQNEAQ come from the germline V gene. In nucleotides, the CDR3 is TGTGCCAGCAGCTCAACCATAGGGGAGTTTCACCCTGAAGCTTTCTTT. As protein: CASSSTIGEFHPEAFF.

The chain links TRBV19 to TRBJ1-2; D call uncertain. Between the trimmed V and J ends, which lost 8 bases and 4 bases, there was a span of 14 bases. The germline gives CDR1 LNHDA, CDR2 SQIVND (reference sequence). The CDR3 totals 13 residues. This chain's CDR3 is CASRRENVYGYTF. CDR3 nucleotides: TGTGCCAGTCGTCGGGAGAACGTCTATGGCTACACCTTC.